This T cell receptor beta chain was recorded in a study of beta chain features in type 1 diabetes. The CDR3 loop spans 12 amino acids. V lost 3 bases, J lost 9 bases, and 9 bases lay in between. Germline V gives CDR1 SGHTA, CDR2 FQGNSA. Overall study findings and caveats: HLA effects on TCRB rearrangement stayed unresolved here. Moderate but significant shortening of TCRB CDR3s was recorded in all four CD4+ subsets from Type 1 diabetes patients.

The investigators reverse transcribed all of the isolated RNA, so they sequenced expressed TCRB transcripts. TCRdb's table, derived via immunoSEQ multiplex PCR, lists solely in-frame clones and lacks some. Among roughly 140,000 clones listed, roughly 7.2% were seen once. This clone was found many times. The target antigen is unknown. Sequencing input: central memory CD4+ T cells from blood. The origin of this receptor is a woman aged 25 to 39 in good health. The V gene is TRBV7-2, the J gene TRBJ2-1, with D unresolved. The CDR3 region has the DNA TGTGCCAGCAGCTTCGACCGCGGTGAGCAGTTCTTC. It specifies CASSFDRGEQFF.